The clone carrying this T cell receptor (beta chain) was observed a single time. TCRdb keeps only in-frame clones here, not all; method: immunoSEQ multiplex PCR. This repertoire shows approximately 2.5 million clones, roughly 92% found once; its top ten account for around 0.14%. The length of the CDR3 is 15 residues. The V and J ends lost 5 bases and 6 bases, in that order; junction bases with no gene match: 5. Germline V gene lookup returns CDR1 SGHTA and CDR2 FQGTGA. These data are taken from a study of shared clonotypes between healthy human individuals. The chain has TRBV7-3 and TRBJ2-1; TRBD2 aligns across 12 bases. Material for sequencing was naive CD4+ T cells sorted from blood. Subset noted: CD45RA+ positively selected. The sequence came from a young man in good health. Here the CDR3 reads CASSPLAGGRNEQFF. The CDR3 DNA reads as TGTGCCAGCAGCCCCCTAGCGGGGGGGCGCAATGAGCAGTTCTTC.